The 11 T cell receptor beta chains given below trace back to one sample, sequenced in a study of T cell responses to AZD1222 COVID-19 vaccine. Sequencing was performed with immunoSEQ multiplex PCR; in TCRdb, only in-frame clones are kept and a portion is missing. The table has roughly 140,000 clones, more than 70% seen once; the top ten hold about 3.4%. Source: peripheral blood, taken 28 days after the second AZD1222 dose. The receptors stem from an adult who received the AZD1222 COVID-19 vaccine.

This chain uses TRBV27 with TRBJ2-7; TRBD2 matches at 8 bases. The V and J ends lost 4 bases and 0 bases, in that order; junction bases with no gene match: 5. Germline CDR1 reads MNHEY; CDR2 reads SMNVEV (reference sequence). The CDR3 length is 15 residues. CDR3 nucleotide sequence: TGTGCCAGCAGTTCCCTCGGACTAGCCTCCTACGAGCAGTACTTC. It translates to CASSSLGLASYEQYF.

The chain carries TRBV19 and TRBJ1-5; tentative D call: TRBD1 (5 bases). Germline assignment: CDR1 LNHDA and CDR2 SQIVND (reference sequence). Trimming stripped 3 bases from V and 2 bases from J, with 14 bases between. This CDR3 comprises 16 residues. The CDR3 nucleotides are TGTGCCAGTAGTATTGTGGGGACTCGGGGCAATCAGCCCCAGCATTTT. Translated, it gives CASSIVGTRGNQPQHF. Based on the CDR3 plus reference TRBV19 and TRBJ1-5, the full variable domain is DGGITQSPKYLFRKEGQNVTLSCEQNLNHDAMYWYRQDPGQGLRLIYYSQIVNDFQKGDIAEGYSVSREKKESFPLTVTSAQKNPTAFYLCASSIVGTRGNQPQHFGDGTRLSIL.

The rearrangement uses TRBV2 and TRBJ1-6; a weak D match, TRBD1 (6 bases). Trimming removed 5 bases from V and 9 bases from J, with 8 bases in between. Per the germline V gene, CDR1 is SNHLY and CDR2 is FYNNEI. The CDR3 is made up of 12 amino acids. The CDR3, as DNA: TGTGCCAGCAGTAAACAGGGTTCACCCCTCCACTTT. Protein product: CASSKQGSPLHF.

This sequence joins TRBV6-1 and TRBJ2-7; 8 bases are a match to TRBD1. With 3 bases clipped from V and 5 bases from J, the junction kept 6 bases outside the gene matches. The CDR3 is made up of 14 amino acids. Per germline, CDR1 MNHNS and CDR2 SASEGT. CDR3 nucleotide sequence: TGTGCCAGCAGTGACCGACAGGGGCAGGACGAGCAGTACTTC. Protein product: CASSDRQGQDEQYF.

CDR3 nucleotides: TGTGCCAGCAGCTTAGGGCCCCAGGGACGTAGCAATCAGCCCCAGCATTTT. It codes for CASSLGPQGRSNQPQHF. The chain employs TRBV11-2 and TRBJ1-5, with TRBD1 as a possible D gene (5 bases). CDR1 is SGHAT, CDR2 FQNNGV, per germline. This CDR3 spans 17 amino acids. Trimming stripped 1 base from V and 0 bases from J, with 13 bases between.

The V gene is TRBV3-1 (or the pseudogene TRBV3-2), the J gene TRBJ1-1, with D maybe TRBD1 (5 bases). The germline V gene has CDR1 LGHDT and CDR2 YNNKEL (reference sequence). This CDR3 is built from 14 residues. V lost 2 bases to trimming and J lost 6 bases, with 13 bases between them. The CDR3 sequence: CASSQRGATAEAFF. The CDR3, as DNA: TGTGCCAGCAGCCAAAGGGGCGCCACGGCTGAAGCTTTCTTT.

V gene TRBV6-6 combines with J gene TRBJ1-6; maybe TRBD1 (5 bases). CDR1 and CDR2 (germline): MNHNY, SVGAGI (reference sequence). With 2 bases removed from V and 5 bases from J, the gap between germline ends came to 10 bases. This CDR3 contains 15 residues. The CDR3 DNA reads as TGTGCCAGCAGTTACGCCAGGGTGGATAATTCACCCCTCCACTTT. Encoded protein: CASSYARVDNSPLHF.

This clone was seen a few times. This sequence joins TRBV6-1 and TRBJ1-5; 7 nucleotides line up with TRBD1. The V gene end was trimmed by 2 bases and the J gene end by 5 bases; junction bases not matched to a gene: 12. This CDR3 has 17 amino acids. Germline values: CDR1 MNHNS, CDR2 SASEGT. The CDR3 region has the DNA TGTGCCAGCAGTGAACTGAGACAGGGATCATCCTATCAGCCCCAGCATTTT. It specifies CASSELRQGSSYQPQHF.

This clone was detected once. The V and J genes are TRBV30 and TRBJ1-6; D not resolved. V was shortened by 4 bases and J by 4 bases, with 5 bases between the two germline ends. The CDR3 has 12 amino acids. CDR1 is GTSNPN and CDR2 is SVGIG in the germline V gene (reference sequence). CDR3 residues: CAWTGYNSPLHF. In DNA, the CDR3 is TGTGCCTGGACAGGTTATAATTCACCCCTCCACTTT. The whole variable domain, remainder taken from reference TRBV30 and TRBJ1-6, is SQTIHQWPATLVQPVGSPLSLECTVEGTSNPNLYWYRQAAGRGLQLLFYSVGIGQISSEVPQNLSASRPQDRQFILSSKKLLLSDSGFYLCAWTGYNSPLHFGNGTRLTVT.

J is TRBJ2-3 and V is TRBV3-1 (or the pseudogene TRBV3-2); 8 bases line up with TRBD1. Per the germline V gene, CDR1 is LGHDT and CDR2 is YNNKEL (reference sequence). Germline trimming cut 4 bases from V and 5 bases from J; bases unmatched to any gene: 2. The CDR3 runs to 13 residues. For the CDR3, the DNA is TGTGCCAGCAGCCCGACAGGGGAAGATACGCAGTATTTT. Its protein is CASSPTGEDTQYF.

This clone was observed once. The chain recombines TRBV4-1 with TRBJ2-2; D is unresolved. Deletions cut 0 bases from V and 9 bases from J, with 11 bases between. This CDR3 region has 14 residues. Germline CDR1 and CDR2: MGHRA and YSYEKL. This CDR3 reads CASSQDGVGRELFF. The CDR3 DNA sequence: TGCGCCAGCAGCCAAGATGGGGTGGGCCGGGAGCTGTTTTTT.